This note documents a single T cell receptor beta chain sequence. This sample is drawn from a study of early T cells in non-severe SARS-CoV-2 infection. Germline CDR1 and CDR2: DFQATT and SNEGSKA (reference sequence). Trimming removed 5 bases at V and 8 bases at J, with 16 bases between. The CDR3 covers 13 residues. A single record per CDR3 protein comes from TCRdb applying MiXCR to the 5' RACE reads. This table has around 82,000 distinct CDR3 sequences, about an eighth appearing once. This chain links TRBV20-1 with TRBJ1-5, with D uncertain. The clonotype was recovered from an adult who was a healthcare worker with PCR-confirmed SARS-CoV-2 infection or an uninfected control (not recorded which). The sample consisted of whole blood. In DNA, the CDR3 is TGCAGTGCTGGACCGGGGTTGGAGGAGCCCCAGCATTTT. Translation: CSAGPGLEEPQHF.